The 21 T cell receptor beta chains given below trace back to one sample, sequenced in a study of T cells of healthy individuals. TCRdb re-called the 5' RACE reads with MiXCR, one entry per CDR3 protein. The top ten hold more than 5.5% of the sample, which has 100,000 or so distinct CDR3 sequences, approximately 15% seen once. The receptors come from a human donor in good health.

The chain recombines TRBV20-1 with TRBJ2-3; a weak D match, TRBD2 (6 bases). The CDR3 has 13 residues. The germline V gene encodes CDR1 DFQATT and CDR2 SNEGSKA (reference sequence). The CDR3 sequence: CGRRRGGGDTQYF. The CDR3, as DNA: TGCGGAAGAAGGAGGGGAGGTGGAGATACGCAGTATTTT.

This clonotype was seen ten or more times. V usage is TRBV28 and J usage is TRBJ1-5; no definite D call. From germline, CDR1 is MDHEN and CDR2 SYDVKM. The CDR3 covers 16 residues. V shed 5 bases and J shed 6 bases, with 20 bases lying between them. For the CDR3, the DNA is TGTGCCAGCAGTCCGGAATCGCGGGGTTTGGGTCAGCCCCAGCATTTT. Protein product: CASSPESRGLGQPQHF.

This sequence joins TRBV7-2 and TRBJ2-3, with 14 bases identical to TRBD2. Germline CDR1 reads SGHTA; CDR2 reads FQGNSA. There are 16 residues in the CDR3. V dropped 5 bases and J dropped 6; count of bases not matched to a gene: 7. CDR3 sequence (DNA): TGTGCCAGCAGCAAGACTAGCGGGAGGGCCGGGGATACGCAGTATTTT. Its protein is CASSKTSGRAGDTQYF.

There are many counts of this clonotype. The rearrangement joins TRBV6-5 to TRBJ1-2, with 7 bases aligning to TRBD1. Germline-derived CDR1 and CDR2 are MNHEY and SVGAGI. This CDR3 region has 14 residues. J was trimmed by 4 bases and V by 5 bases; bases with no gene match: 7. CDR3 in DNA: TGTGCCAGCAGTCGACAGGGAAAGAGCTATGGCTACACCTTC. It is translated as CASSRQGKSYGYTF.

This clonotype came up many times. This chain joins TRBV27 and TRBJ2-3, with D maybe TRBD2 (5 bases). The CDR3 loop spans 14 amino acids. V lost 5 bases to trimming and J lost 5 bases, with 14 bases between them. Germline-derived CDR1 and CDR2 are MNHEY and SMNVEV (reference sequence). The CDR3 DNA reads TGTGCCAGCAGTGGCAGGCGACGGGGAGATACGCAGTATTTT. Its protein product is CASSGRRRGDTQYF.

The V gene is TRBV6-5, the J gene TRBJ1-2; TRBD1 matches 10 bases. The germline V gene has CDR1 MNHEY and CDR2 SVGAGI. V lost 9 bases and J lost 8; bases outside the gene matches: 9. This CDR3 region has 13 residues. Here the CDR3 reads CASSTGGWRGYTF. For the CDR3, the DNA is TGTGCCAGTTCGACAGGGGGCTGGCGGGGCTACACCTTC.

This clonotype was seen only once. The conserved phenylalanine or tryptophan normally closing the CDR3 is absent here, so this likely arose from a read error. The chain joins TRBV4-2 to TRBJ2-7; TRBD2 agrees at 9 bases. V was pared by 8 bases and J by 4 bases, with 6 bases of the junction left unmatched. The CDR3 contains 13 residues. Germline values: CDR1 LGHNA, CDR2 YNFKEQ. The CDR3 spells CASGAGGGYEQYY. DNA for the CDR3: TGTGCCAGCGGCGCGGGAGGGGGATACGAGCAGTACTAC.

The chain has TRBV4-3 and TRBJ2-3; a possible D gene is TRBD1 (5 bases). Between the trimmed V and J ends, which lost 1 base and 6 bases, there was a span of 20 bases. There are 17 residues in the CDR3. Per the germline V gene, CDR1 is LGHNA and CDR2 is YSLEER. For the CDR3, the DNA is TGCGCCAGCAGCCAAGTGAGTGCGGTCGGCCCAGGGGATACGCAGTATTTT. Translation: CASSQVSAVGPGDTQYF.

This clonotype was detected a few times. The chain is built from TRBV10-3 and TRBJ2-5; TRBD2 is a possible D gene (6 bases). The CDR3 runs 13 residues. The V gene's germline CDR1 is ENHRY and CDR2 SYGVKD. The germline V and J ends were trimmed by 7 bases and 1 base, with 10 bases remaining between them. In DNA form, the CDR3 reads TGTGCCATCACGCGGGACCTCCAAGAGACCCAGTACTTC. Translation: CAITRDLQETQYF.

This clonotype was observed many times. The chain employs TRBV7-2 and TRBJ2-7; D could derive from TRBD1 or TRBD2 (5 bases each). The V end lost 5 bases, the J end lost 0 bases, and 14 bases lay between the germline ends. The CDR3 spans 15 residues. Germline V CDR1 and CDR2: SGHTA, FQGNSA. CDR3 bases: TGTGCCAGCAGCCCGGCATGGGGGAGCTCCTACGAGCAGTACTTC. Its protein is CASSPAWGSSYEQYF.

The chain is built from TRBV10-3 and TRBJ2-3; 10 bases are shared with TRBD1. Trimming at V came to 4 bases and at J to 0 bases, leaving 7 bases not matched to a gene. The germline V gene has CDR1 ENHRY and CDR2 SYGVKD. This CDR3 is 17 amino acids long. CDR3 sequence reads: CAISAGQGTPSTDTQYF. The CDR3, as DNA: TGTGCCATCAGTGCGGGACAGGGGACACCTAGCACAGATACGCAGTATTTT.

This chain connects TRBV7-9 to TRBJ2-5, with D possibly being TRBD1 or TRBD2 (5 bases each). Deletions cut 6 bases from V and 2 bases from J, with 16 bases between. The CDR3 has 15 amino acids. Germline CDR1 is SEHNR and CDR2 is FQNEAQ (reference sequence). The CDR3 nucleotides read TGTGCCAGCAGGAGCTTACGGGGCGGGCAAGAGACCCAGTACTTC. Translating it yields CASRSLRGGQETQYF.

The CDR3 nucleotides are TGTGCCAGCAGTTTCGGACACCCGAGCAACTACGAGCAGTACTTC. Protein: CASSFGHPSNYEQYF. This rearrangement joins TRBV6-2 or TRBV6-3 to TRBJ2-7, with a possible D match to TRBD1 (5 bases). Germline-derived CDR1 and CDR2 are MNHEY and SVGEGT. The ends were cut back, 4 bases at V and 3 bases at J, with 16 bases in the middle. This CDR3 region has 15 residues.

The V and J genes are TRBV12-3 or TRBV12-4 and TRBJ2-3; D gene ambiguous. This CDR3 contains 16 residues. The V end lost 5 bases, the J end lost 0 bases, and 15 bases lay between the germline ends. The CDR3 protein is CASSPRRLLSTDTQYF. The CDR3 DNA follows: TGTGCCAGCAGTCCACGGCGACTTCTCAGCACAGATACGCAGTATTTT.

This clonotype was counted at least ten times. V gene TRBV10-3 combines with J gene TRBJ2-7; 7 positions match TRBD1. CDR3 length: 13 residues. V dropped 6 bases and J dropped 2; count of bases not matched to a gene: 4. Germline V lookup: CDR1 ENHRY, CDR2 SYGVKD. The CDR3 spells CAISPGTAYEQYF. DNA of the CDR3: TGTGCCATCAGCCCCGGGACAGCCTACGAGCAGTACTTC.

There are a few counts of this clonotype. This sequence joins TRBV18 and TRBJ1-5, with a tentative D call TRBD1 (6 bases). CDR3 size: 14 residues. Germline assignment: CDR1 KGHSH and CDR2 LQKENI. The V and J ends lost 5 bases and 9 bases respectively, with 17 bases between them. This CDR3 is CASSERGGTGPQHF. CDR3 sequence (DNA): TGTGCCAGCTCAGAGAGGGGGGGAACAGGGCCCCAGCATTTT.

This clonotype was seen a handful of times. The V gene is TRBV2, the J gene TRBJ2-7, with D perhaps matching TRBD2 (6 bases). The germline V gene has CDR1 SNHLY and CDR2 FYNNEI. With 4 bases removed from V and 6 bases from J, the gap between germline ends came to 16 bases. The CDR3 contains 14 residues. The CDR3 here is CASSVELATSEQYF. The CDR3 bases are TGTGCCAGCAGTGTAGAACTAGCAACCTCCGAGCAGTACTTC.

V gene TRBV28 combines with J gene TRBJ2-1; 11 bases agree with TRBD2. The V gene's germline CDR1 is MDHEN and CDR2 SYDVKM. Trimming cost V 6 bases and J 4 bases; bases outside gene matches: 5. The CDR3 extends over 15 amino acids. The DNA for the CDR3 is TGTGCCAGCAGCGGGACTAGCGGATCTTACAATGAGCAGTTCTTC. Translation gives CASSGTSGSYNEQFF.

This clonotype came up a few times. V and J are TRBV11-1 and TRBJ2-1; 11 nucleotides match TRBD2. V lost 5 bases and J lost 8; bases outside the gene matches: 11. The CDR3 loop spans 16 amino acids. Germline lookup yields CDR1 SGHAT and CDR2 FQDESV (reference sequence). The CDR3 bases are TGTGCCAGCAGCCGTAGCGGGAGGGCCGTAGGGGATGAGCAGTTCTTC. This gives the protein CASSRSGRAVGDEQFF. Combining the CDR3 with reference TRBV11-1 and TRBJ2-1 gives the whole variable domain EAEVAQSPRYKITEKSQAVAFWCDPISGHATLYWYRQILGQGPELLVQFQDESVVDDSQLPKDRFSAERLKGVDSTLKIQPAELGDSAMYLCASSRSGRAVGDEQFFGPGTRLTVL.

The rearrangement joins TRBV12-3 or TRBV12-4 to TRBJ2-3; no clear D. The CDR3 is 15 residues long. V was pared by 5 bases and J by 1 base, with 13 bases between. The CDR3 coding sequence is TGTGCCAGCAGTAGAATTCGCCGGGGCACAGATACGCAGTATTTT. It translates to CASSRIRRGTDTQYF.

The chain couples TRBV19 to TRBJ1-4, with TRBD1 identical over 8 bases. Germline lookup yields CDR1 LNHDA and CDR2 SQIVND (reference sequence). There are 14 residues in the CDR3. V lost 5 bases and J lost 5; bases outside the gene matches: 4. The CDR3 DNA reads TGTGCCAGTAGTCCAAGGACAGGGAATGAAAAACTGTTTTTT. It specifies CASSPRTGNEKLFF.